Below, 9 T cell receptor beta chains from the same sample are listed, as sequenced in a study of blood T cell repertoires in COVID-19. Sequenced by immunoSEQ multiplex PCR; TCRdb stores in-frame clones only, minus some. The sample consists of some 95,000 clones, 90% to 95% of them appearing once. The sequencing input was peripheral blood. The receptor set was obtained from a human donor with active COVID-19. The donor label of this sample is uncertain.

V usage is TRBV5-3 and J usage is TRBJ2-2, with 9 bases matching TRBD1. TRBV5-3 is filed as an ORF, its function uncertain. The junction had 17 bases not matched to a gene; V was cut back by 4 bases and J by 4 bases. The CDR3 runs 19 residues. The CDR3 protein is CARSTAGQGTPGGTGELFF. CDR3 nucleotide sequence: TGTGCCAGAAGCACCGCCGGACAGGGGACTCCGGGAGGCACCGGGGAGCTGTTTTTT.

This clone was detected once. The rearrangement links TRBV6-6 to TRBJ2-5, with 8 positions matching TRBD2. The V segment lost 5 bases and the J segment 5 bases; nucleotides outside the gene matches: 16. CDR3 length: 17 residues. Germline assignment: CDR1 MNHNY and CDR2 SVGAGI (reference sequence). This CDR3 reads CASSPRRSGGPWETQYF. In DNA form, the CDR3 reads TGTGCCAGCAGTCCCCGCCGCTCGGGGGGGCCTTGGGAGACCCAGTACTTC.

In its sample, this clone was seen once. The V gene is TRBV6-5, the J gene TRBJ2-7; 7 bases line up with TRBD1. The CDR3 covers 13 residues. From germline, CDR1 is MNHEY and CDR2 SVGAGI. J lost 3 bases, V lost 6 bases, and 5 bases had no gene match. The CDR3 here is CASRTTGYYEQYF. For the CDR3, the DNA is TGTGCCAGCAGGACGACAGGGTACTACGAGCAGTACTTC.

The rearrangement uses TRBV24-1 and TRBJ1-5; 10 bases align to TRBD1. The CDR3 has 17 amino acids. Germline CDR1 reads KGHDR; CDR2 reads SFDVKD. Losses at the gene ends were 3 bases for V and 1 base for J; bases not matched to a gene: 5. The CDR3 region is CATSDPDRGGSNQPQHF. CDR3 in DNA: TGTGCCACCAGTGATCCGGACAGGGGGGGGAGCAATCAGCCCCAGCATTTT.

The chain has TRBV15 and TRBJ2-5; 7 bases fit TRBD1. The CDR3 covers 13 residues. The V segment lost 7 bases and the J segment 5 bases; nucleotides outside the gene matches: 7. Germline assignment: CDR1 LNHNV and CDR2 YYDKDF (reference sequence). DNA of the CDR3: TGTGCCACCAAACACAGGGGCAGGGAGACCCAGTACTTC. Protein sequence: CATKHRGRETQYF.

The count of this clone is one. The genes are TRBV9 and TRBJ2-3; 9 bases agree with TRBD2. Losses at the gene ends were 0 bases for V and 5 bases for J; bases not matched to a gene: 4. This CDR3 has 15 amino acids. Germline lookup yields CDR1 SGDLS and CDR2 YYNGEE. CDR3 coding DNA: TGTGCCAGCAGCGTAGGCGGGGGGGCTGAAGATACGCAGTATTTT. The encoded protein is CASSVGGGAEDTQYF.

The V and J genes are TRBV27 and TRBJ1-5, with 7 positions matching TRBD1. V was pared by 5 bases and J by 4 bases, with 11 bases of the junction left unmatched. From germline, CDR1 is MNHEY and CDR2 SMNVEV (reference sequence). The CDR3 covers 16 residues. CDR3 protein: CASSAFPGTENQPQHF. The DNA for the CDR3 is TGTGCCAGCAGTGCCTTTCCCGGGACAGAGAATCAGCCCCAGCATTTT.

Here the CDR3 reads CASSSGQQYQNIQYF. The CDR3 DNA follows: TGCGCCAGCAGCTCGGGACAGCAATATCAAAACATTCAGTACTTC. The chain combines TRBV5-1 with TRBJ2-4, with 7 bases aligning to TRBD1. There are 15 residues in the CDR3. The ends lost 3 bases at V and 5 bases at J; junction bases unmatched: 8. The germline gives CDR1 SGHRS, CDR2 YFSETQ.

The chain combines TRBV28 with TRBJ1-1; TRBD1 matches 7 bases. Germline trimming cut 4 bases from V and 4 bases from J; bases unmatched to any gene: 3. Germline CDR1 reads MDHEN; CDR2 reads SYDVKM. The CDR3 sequence is 13 residues long. The CDR3 DNA follows: TGTGCCAGCAGTTGGGGACAGCGCACTGAAGCTTTCTTT. Its protein product is CASSWGQRTEAFF.